The 10 T cell receptor beta chains reported below all come from one sample, sequenced in a study of glioma-infiltrating T cells. Amplification of TCR alpha and beta CDR3 regions from RNA used iRepertoire nested multiplex PCR. TCRdb reanalysed the multiplex PCR reads using MiXCR and keeps one entry per CDR3 protein. The sample records more than 350,000 distinct CDR3 sequences, 41% being singletons. The sample was glioma tissue, nonneoplastic brain tissue, or PBMCs (not recorded which). The receptors here all came from a human donor with low-grade glioma or glioblastoma, undergoing nonglioma brain surgery, or in good health (not recorded which).

About this clonotype: An end of the junction does not agree with germline; a read error may underlie this. The chain combines TRBV11-1 with TRBJ1-1; D ambiguous. The CDR3 sequence is 15 residues long. CDR1 is SGHAT, CDR2 FQDESV, per germline (reference sequence). Here the CDR3 DNA reads TGTGCCAGCAGCCCAATACCGGACGGAAACACTGAAGGTTTCTTT. This gives the protein CASSPIPDGNTEGFF.

A note on this clonotype: The germline gene is not matched at one end of the junction; a read error may be the cause. The rearrangement uses TRBV6-5 and TRBJ1-2, with 7 bases matching TRBD1. Germline assignment: CDR1 MNHEY and CDR2 SVGAGI. The CDR3 runs to 15 residues. The chain's CDR3 is CARSYAGQRVYGYTF. CDR3 DNA sequence: TGTGCCAGAAGTTACGCGGGACAGCGAGTGTATGGCTACACATTC.

This clonotype was seen a handful of times. The rearrangement joins TRBV30 to TRBJ2-7; D is ambiguous. Looked up from germline, CDR1 is GTSNPN and CDR2 is SVGIG (reference sequence). This CDR3 contains 15 residues. V dropped 3 bases and J dropped 2 bases, with 17 bases sitting between them. In nucleotides, the CDR3 is TGTGCCTGGAGCGAATCCATGACCGCGGCCTACGAGCAGTACTTC. Translating gives CAWSESMTAAYEQYF.

This clonotype was seen more than once but under ten times. The V gene is TRBV29-1, the J gene TRBJ2-3, with D possibly being TRBD1 or TRBD2 (6 bases each). This CDR3 spans 13 amino acids. The V and J ends lost 7 bases and 0 bases respectively, with 11 bases between them. The germline gives CDR1 SQVTM, CDR2 ANQGSEA. The CDR3: CSGGDTSTDTQYF. The CDR3 DNA reads TGCAGCGGCGGGGACACTAGCACAGATACGCAGTATTTT.

In its sample, this clonotype was seen many times. This chain uses TRBV2 with TRBJ1-4, with 8 nucleotides matching TRBD1. Germline V gene sequence: CDR1 SNHLY, CDR2 FYNNEI. CDR3 length: 13 amino acids. The trim removed 3 bases at V and 7 bases at J, leaving 1 base unmatched. CDR3: CASSDGTGEKLFF. As DNA, the CDR3 is TGTGCCAGCAGTGACGGGACAGGTGAAAAACTGTTTTTT.

Concerning this clonotype itself: Mismatch with germline at one junction end may stem from a read error. The rearrangement joins TRBV19 to TRBJ1-1; TRBD1 agrees at 7 bases. Germline V lookup: CDR1 LNHDA, CDR2 SQIVND (reference sequence). The CDR3 loop spans 13 amino acids. CDR3 coding DNA: TGTGCCAGTAGTTTTAGACAGGGTAATGAAGCTCTCTTT. Its protein is CASSFRQGNEALF.

This clonotype came up a few times. The chain employs TRBV20-1 and TRBJ2-3; TRBD2 might be the D (6 bases). V lost 1 base to trimming and J lost 4 bases, with 15 bases between them. This CDR3 spans 15 amino acids. CDR1 is DFQATT and CDR2 is SNEGSKA in the germline V gene (reference sequence). In DNA form, the CDR3 reads TGCAGTGCTAGAGTGGGGGGTTCCGACGCAGATACGCAGTATTTT. Encoded protein: CSARVGGSDADTQYF.

The chain uses TRBV5-6 and TRBJ2-1, with 8 bases aligning to TRBD2. This CDR3 is built from 17 residues. Per the germline V gene, CDR1 is SGHDT and CDR2 is YYEEEE. V lost 2 bases, J lost 4 bases, and 11 bases stayed unmatched. The DNA for the CDR3 is TGTGCCAGCAGCTTCAGGGTACTAGCGGCCACTTACAATGAGCAGTTCTTC. The encoded protein is CASSFRVLAATYNEQFF. Variable domain in full (rest from reference TRBV5-6 and TRBJ2-1): DAGVTQSPTHLIKTRGQQVTLRCSPKSGHDTVSWYQQALGQGPQFIFQYYEEEERQRGNFPDRFSGHQFPNYSSELNVNALLLGDSALYLCASSFRVLAATYNEQFFGPGTRLTVL.

This clonotype has a handful of counts. This chain connects TRBV4-3 to TRBJ1-6; possible D gene TRBD1, 5 bases. Trimming left V 0 bases short and J 1 base short, with 13 bases between. This CDR3 comprises 18 residues. Germline V gene data show CDR1 as LGHNA and CDR2 as YSLEER. The CDR3 nucleotides read TGCGCCAGCAGCCAAGAGAGTGGGGGGAAGTCCTATAATTCACCCCTCCACTTT. Protein product: CASSQESGGKSYNSPLHF.

This sequence joins TRBV4-1 and TRBJ2-1; TRBD2 matches at 7 bases. CDR1 is MGHRA, CDR2 YSYEKL, per germline. This CDR3 comprises 17 residues. V trimming: 1 base; J trimming: 1 base; junction bases outside the gene matches: 7. The CDR3 protein is CASSQVLAALSYNEQFF. CDR3 bases: TGCGCCAGCAGCCAAGTCCTAGCGGCTCTTTCCTACAATGAGCAGTTCTTC.